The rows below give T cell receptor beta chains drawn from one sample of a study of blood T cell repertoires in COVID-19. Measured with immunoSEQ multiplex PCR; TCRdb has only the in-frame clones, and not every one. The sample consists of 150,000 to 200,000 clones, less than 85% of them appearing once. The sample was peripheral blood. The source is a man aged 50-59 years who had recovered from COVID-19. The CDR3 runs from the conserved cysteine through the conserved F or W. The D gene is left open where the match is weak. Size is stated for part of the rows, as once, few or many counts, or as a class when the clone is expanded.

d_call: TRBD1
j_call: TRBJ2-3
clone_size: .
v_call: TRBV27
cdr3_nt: TGTGCCAGCAGTTTAGTCGGGACAGGGTCAGGGAATACGCAGTATTTT
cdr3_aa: CASSLVGTGSGNTQYF

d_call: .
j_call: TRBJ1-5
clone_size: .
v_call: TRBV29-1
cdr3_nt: TGCAGCGTTGGAGATACAGGGAACCAGCCCCAGCATTTT
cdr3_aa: CSVGDTGNQPQHF

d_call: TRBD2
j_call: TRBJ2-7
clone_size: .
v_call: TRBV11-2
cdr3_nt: TGTGCCAGCAGCTTAGCGGCGGGGGATTTTGCCTACGAGCAGTACTTC
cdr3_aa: CASSLAAGDFAYEQYF

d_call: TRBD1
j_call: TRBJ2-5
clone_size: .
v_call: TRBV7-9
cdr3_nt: TGTGCCAGCATCGGGATATCGGGACAGGGGGCCCGGGAGACCCAGTACTTC
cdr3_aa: CASIGISGQGARETQYF

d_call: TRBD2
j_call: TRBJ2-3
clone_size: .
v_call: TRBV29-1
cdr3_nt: TGCAGCTGGACTAGCGGGAGAAGCACAGATACGCAGTATTTT
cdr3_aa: CSWTSGRSTDTQYF

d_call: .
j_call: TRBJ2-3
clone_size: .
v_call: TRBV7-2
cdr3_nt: TGTGCCAGCAGCTTAGTTTTCCCTAGCACAGATACGCAGTATTTT
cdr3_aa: CASSLVFPSTDTQYF

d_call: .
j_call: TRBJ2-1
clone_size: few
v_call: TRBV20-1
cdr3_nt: TGCAGTGCTTCCTCGCCTAGGGAGCAGTTCTTC
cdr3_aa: CSASSPREQFF

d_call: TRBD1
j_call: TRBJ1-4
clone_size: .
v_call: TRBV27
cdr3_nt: TGTGCCAGCAAGGGACAGCATAATGAAAAACTGTTTTTT
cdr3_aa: CASKGQHNEKLFF

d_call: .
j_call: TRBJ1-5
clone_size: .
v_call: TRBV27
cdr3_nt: TGTGCCAGCAGCTCAGGGCTCCTCGGCAATCAGCCCCAGCATTTT
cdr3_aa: CASSSGLLGNQPQHF

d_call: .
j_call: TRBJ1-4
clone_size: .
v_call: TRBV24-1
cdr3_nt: TGTGCCACCAGTGGGGGAGGAGTTGGTGAAAAACTGTTTTTT
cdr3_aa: CATSGGGVGEKLFF

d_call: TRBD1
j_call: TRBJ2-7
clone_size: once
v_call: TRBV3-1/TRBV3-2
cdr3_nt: TGTGCCAGCAGCCCACCTTCGGGAAGGGGGCGTTATGAGCAGTACTTC
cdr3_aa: CASSPPSGRGRYEQYF

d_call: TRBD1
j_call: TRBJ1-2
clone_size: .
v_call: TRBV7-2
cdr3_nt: TGTGCCAGCAGCACGCGGACAGGGGACTATGGCTACACCTTC
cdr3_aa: CASSTRTGDYGYTF

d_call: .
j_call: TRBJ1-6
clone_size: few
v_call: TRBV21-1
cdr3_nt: TGTGCCAGCAGCAAAGAGGGGAAGTGCACAAGCCCTTCACCCCTCCACTTT
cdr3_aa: CASSKEGKCTSPSPLHF

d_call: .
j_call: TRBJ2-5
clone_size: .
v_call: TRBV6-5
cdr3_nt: TGTGCCAGCAGTTACTCGGGTCGGGAACAAGAGACCCAGTACTTC
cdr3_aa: CASSYSGREQETQYF

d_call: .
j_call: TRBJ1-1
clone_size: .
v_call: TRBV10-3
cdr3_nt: TGTGCCATCAAAGGGGAATCGGAAGCTTTCTTT
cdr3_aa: CAIKGESEAFF

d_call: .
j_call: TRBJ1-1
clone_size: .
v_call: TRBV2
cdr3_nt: TGTGCCAGCCCTGCAGGGACTAGAGAAGCTTTCTTT
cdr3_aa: CASPAGTREAFF

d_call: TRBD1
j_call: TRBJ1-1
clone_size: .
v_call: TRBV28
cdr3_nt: TGTGCCAGCCTTGACAGGGCTATCACTGAAGCTTTCTTT
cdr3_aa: CASLDRAITEAFF

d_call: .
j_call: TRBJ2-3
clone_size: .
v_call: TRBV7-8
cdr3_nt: TGTGCCAGTCGTCTGGGCTATTCGGATACGCAGTATTTT
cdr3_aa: CASRLGYSDTQYF

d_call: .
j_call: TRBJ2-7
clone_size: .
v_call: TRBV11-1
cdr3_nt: TGTGCCAGCAGCCAGGGACTGCATTCCTACGAGCAGTACTTC
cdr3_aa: CASSQGLHSYEQYF

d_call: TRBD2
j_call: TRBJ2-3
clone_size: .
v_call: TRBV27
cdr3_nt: TGTGCCAGCAGTTTGTCAGTAGGGAGGGTCACAGATACGCAGTATTTT
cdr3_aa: CASSLSVGRVTDTQYF

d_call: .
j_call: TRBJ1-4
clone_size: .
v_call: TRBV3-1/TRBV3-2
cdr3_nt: TGTGCCAGCTCCAATGCGAACTCTGAAAAACTGTTTTTT
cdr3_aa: CASSNANSEKLFF

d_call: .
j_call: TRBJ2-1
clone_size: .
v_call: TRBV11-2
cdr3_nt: TGTGCCAGCAGCTTAGGGAGGGGCCTTAGACTGGCCAATGAGCAGTTCTTC
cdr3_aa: CASSLGRGLRLANEQFF

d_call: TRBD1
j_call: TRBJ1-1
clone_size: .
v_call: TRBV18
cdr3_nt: TGTGCCAGCTCACCACAAACAGGGGCGCGCACTGAAGCTTTCTTT
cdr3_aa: CASSPQTGARTEAFF

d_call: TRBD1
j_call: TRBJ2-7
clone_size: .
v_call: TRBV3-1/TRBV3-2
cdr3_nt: TGTGCCAGCAGCCGCGGACAGGGGACCTACGAGCAGTACTTC
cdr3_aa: CASSRGQGTYEQYF

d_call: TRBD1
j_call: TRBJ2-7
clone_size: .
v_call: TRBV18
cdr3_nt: TGTGCCAGCTCACCTCCAGACAGGGCTTACGAGCAGTACTTC
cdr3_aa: CASSPPDRAYEQYF

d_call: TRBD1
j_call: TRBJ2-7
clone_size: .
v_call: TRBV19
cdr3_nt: TGTGCCAGTAGTCCCCGACAGGGACGCAACTACGAGCAGTACTTC
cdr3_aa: CASSPRQGRNYEQYF

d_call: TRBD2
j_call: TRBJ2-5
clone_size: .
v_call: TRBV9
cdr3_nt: TGTGCCAGCAGCGTTTCCCCTAAGGGAGGGGAGACCCAGTACTTC
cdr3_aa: CASSVSPKGGETQYF

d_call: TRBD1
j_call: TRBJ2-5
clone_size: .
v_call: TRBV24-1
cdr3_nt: TGTGCCACCAGTGATAACCGGGACAGATACCAAGAGACCCAGTACTTC
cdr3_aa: CATSDNRDRYQETQYF

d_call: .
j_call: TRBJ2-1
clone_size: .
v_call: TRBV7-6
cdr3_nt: TGTGCCAGCAGCTTCTCAGCGGGCAATGAGCAGTTCTTC
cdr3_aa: CASSFSAGNEQFF

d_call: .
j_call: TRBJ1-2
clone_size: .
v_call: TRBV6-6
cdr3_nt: TGTGCCAGCAGTTACCCTGAGAGCTATGGCTACACCTTC
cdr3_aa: CASSYPESYGYTF

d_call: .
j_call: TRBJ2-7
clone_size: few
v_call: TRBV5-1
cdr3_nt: TGCGCCAGCAGCTTGGCCCCGGGGGACGAGCAGTACTTC
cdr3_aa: CASSLAPGDEQYF

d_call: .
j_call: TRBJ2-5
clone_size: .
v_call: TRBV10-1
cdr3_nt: TGCGCCAGCTCAGCAGGGGAACTCGAGACCCAGTACTTC
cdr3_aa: CASSAGELETQYF

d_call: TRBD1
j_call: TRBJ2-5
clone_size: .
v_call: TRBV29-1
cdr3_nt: TGCAGCGCCACAGGGGGCGTGAAGACCCAGTACTTC
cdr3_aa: CSATGGVKTQYF

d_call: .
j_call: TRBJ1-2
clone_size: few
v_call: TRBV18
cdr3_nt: TGTGCCAGCTCACGGTCAGATACTCACGCCATCGAGGGCTATGGCTACACCTTC
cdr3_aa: CASSRSDTHAIEGYGYTF

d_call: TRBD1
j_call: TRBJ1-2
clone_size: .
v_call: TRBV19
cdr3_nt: TGTGCCAGTAGAAAGGGACAGGGGGCTTTTCCTAACTATGGCTACACCTTC
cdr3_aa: CASRKGQGAFPNYGYTF

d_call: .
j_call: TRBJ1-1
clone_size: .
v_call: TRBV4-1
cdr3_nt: TGCGCCAGCAGCCTCGCCCCAGGGACTGAAGCTTTCTTT
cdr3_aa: CASSLAPGTEAFF

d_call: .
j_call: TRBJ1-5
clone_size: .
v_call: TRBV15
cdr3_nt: TGTGCCACCAGCAGACCAGGGGGCAATCAGCCCCAGCATTTT
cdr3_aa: CATSRPGGNQPQHF

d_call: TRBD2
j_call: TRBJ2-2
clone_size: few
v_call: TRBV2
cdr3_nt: TGTGCCAGCTTGACTAGCGGGAGTGGTATGGCCGGGGAGCTGTTTTTT
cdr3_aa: CASLTSGSGMAGELFF

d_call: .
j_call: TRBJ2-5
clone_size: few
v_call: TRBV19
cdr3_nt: TGTGCCAGTAGTAGACTCGGCAGGGGACAAGAGACCCAGTACTTC
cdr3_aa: CASSRLGRGQETQYF